These 17 T cell receptor beta chains originate from one sample sequenced in a study of cytomegalovirus exposure and HLA in healthy donors. Vbeta (60) and Jbeta (13) primers were used in the PCR. Using immunoSEQ multiplex PCR, the repertoire was profiled, and TCRdb retains in-frame clones only, with some absent. The data contain fewer than 60,000 clones, 50% to 70% of them singletons. Material: PBMCs. The source is a human donor in good health.

The V and J genes are TRBV7-9 and TRBJ1-2; TRBD1 matches at 7 bases. Germline values: CDR1 SEHNR, CDR2 FQNEAQ (reference sequence). The CDR3 consists of 19 residues. Trimming at V came to 6 bases and at J to 2 bases, leaving 21 bases not matched to a gene. The CDR3 DNA is TGTGCCAGCAGTTACCAAAGGGGGCAGGTAGTTACATTGAACTATGGCTACACCTTC. It yields the protein CASSYQRGQVVTLNYGYTF.

The genes are TRBV5-6 and TRBJ1-2, with a weak D call TRBD1 (6 bases). Trimming took 4 bases from V and 10 from J, leaving 17 bases between them. Per germline, CDR1 SGHDT and CDR2 YYEEEE. This CDR3 contains 13 residues. CDR3 amino acids: CASSQGTVGIYTF. CDR3 sequence (DNA): TGTGCCAGCAGCCAGGGGACGGTCGGGATCTACACCTTC.

Written as DNA, the CDR3 is TGTGCCAGCAGCGTAGGCACAGGGACCTCAACTAATGAAAAACTGTTTTTT. Residues: CASSVGTGTSTNEKLFF. This sequence joins TRBV9 and TRBJ1-4; D perhaps matches TRBD1 (6 bases). Germline V gene lookup returns CDR1 SGDLS and CDR2 YYNGEE. V was pared by 0 bases and J by 0 bases, with 12 bases between. This CDR3 is built from 17 residues.

Concerning this clone itself: With a much larger clone just one base away, this may be a read error. The J gene is TRBJ1-2, the V gene TRBV5-4; unclear D gene. CDR3 length equals 11 residues. Looked up from germline, CDR1 is SGHNT and CDR2 is YYREEE (reference sequence). Trimming left V 3 bases short and J 2 bases short, with 2 bases between. The CDR3, as DNA: TGTGCCAGCAGCTCAAACTATGGCTACACCTTC. It is translated as CASSSNYGYTF.

V usage is TRBV19 and J usage is TRBJ2-7; D remains unclear. Germline V gene data show CDR1 as LNHDA and CDR2 as SQIVND (reference sequence). The CDR3 has 12 residues. Between the trimmed V and J ends, which lost 5 bases and 4 bases, there was a span of 9 bases. DNA for the CDR3: TGTGCCAGTAGTCCCGGAGATTACGAGCAGTACTTC. It is translated as CASSPGDYEQYF.

The CDR3 DNA reads as TGTGCCTGGAGTCTAGGGGGGGCAGATACGCAGTATTTT. It translates to CAWSLGGADTQYF. This chain uses TRBV30 with TRBJ2-3, with a possible D match to TRBD2 (7 bases). The CDR3 has 13 amino acids. Germline V gene data show CDR1 as GTSNPN and CDR2 as SVGIG (reference sequence). The V and J ends lost 2 bases and 4 bases respectively, with 10 bases between them.

This clone has just one count. This chain connects TRBV7-9 to TRBJ2-1; 11 nucleotides align to TRBD2. This CDR3 spans 16 amino acids. With 5 bases clipped from V and 5 bases from J, the junction kept 8 bases outside the gene matches. Germline CDR1 is SEHNR and CDR2 is FQNEAQ (reference sequence). This chain's CDR3 is CASSPPTSGADNEQFF. The CDR3 DNA reads TGTGCCAGCAGCCCCCCGACTAGCGGGGCTGACAATGAGCAGTTCTTC.

This clone appeared a single time. V and J are TRBV25-1 and TRBJ2-5, with 11 nucleotides matching TRBD2. Trimming at V came to 1 base and at J to 4 bases, leaving 2 bases not matched to a gene. The V gene's germline CDR1 is MGHDK and CDR2 SYGVNS. There are 15 residues in the CDR3. CDR3 nucleotide sequence: TGTGCCAGCAGTGAATTAACTAGCGGGGGAGAGACCCAGTACTTC. Protein product: CASSELTSGGETQYF. The whole variable domain, filled in from reference TRBV25-1 and TRBJ2-5, reads EADIYQTPRYLVIGTGKKITLECSQTMGHDKMYWYQQDPGMELHLIHYSYGVNSTEKGDLSSESTVSRIRTEHFPLTLESARPSHTSQYLCASSELTSGGETQYFGPGTRLLVL.

The V and J genes are TRBV30 and TRBJ2-7; D unclear. CDR3 size: 13 residues. V gave up 2 bases and J gave up 0 bases, with 8 bases separating them. Germline loops: CDR1 GTSNPN, CDR2 SVGIG (reference sequence). The CDR3 DNA sequence: TGTGCCTGGAGTTCCACATCCTCCTACGAGCAGTACTTC. Encoded protein: CAWSSTSSYEQYF.

This sequence joins TRBV4-2 and TRBJ1-5, with 8 bases lining up with TRBD1. The junction had 3 bases not matched to a gene; V was cut back by 0 bases and J by 2 bases. The CDR3 is made up of 16 amino acids. From germline, CDR1 is LGHNA and CDR2 YNFKEQ. DNA for the CDR3: TGTGCCAGCAGCCAAGATCTGACAGGGGGCAATCAGCCCCAGCATTTT. It specifies CASSQDLTGGNQPQHF.

The chain couples TRBV6-1 to TRBJ1-4; D is undetermined. The length of the CDR3 is 14 residues. Trimming shortened V by 8 bases and J by 8 bases, and 18 bases separated the two germline ends. Germline CDR1 MNHNS, CDR2 SASEGT. CDR3: CASWRDLSPEKLFF. Written as DNA, the CDR3 is TGTGCCAGCTGGCGGGATCTATCCCCCGAAAAACTGTTTTTT.

CDR3 in DNA: TGTGCCAGCAGCCAAGATCTGGGGGCAGGGGAAAAACTGTTTTTT. Translation: CASSQDLGAGEKLFF. This chain connects TRBV4-2 to TRBJ1-4; weak D call: TRBD1 (6 bases). In germline, CDR1 is LGHNA, CDR2 YNFKEQ. The CDR3 spans 15 residues. Trimming stripped 0 bases from V and 8 bases from J, with 13 bases between.

V and J are TRBV30 and TRBJ1-2; D is unclear. Germline CDR1 is GTSNPN and CDR2 is SVGIG (reference sequence). Deletions cut 2 bases from V and 1 base from J, with 17 bases between. The CDR3 totals 16 residues. CDR3 nucleotide sequence: TGTGCCTGGAGTCCTCTTGGGCACATTCTTAACTATGGCTACACCTTC. Protein product: CAWSPLGHILNYGYTF.

J is TRBJ1-3 and V is TRBV6-1; a weak D match, TRBD1 (5 bases). The CDR3 spans 15 residues. V lost 7 bases to trimming and J lost 3 bases, with 16 bases between them. Per germline, CDR1 MNHNS and CDR2 SASEGT. The CDR3 protein is CASTRSIGVGNTIYF. The CDR3, as DNA: TGTGCCAGCACTAGGTCTATAGGGGTTGGAAACACCATATATTTT.

This clone has a single count. This chain uses TRBV6-1 with TRBJ2-7; D call uncertain. V was trimmed by 2 bases and J by 3 bases, leaving 5 bases between them. CDR1 is MNHNS and CDR2 is SASEGT in the germline V gene. This CDR3 has 12 amino acids. CDR3 coding DNA: TGTGCCAGCAGTGAATTTCTCTACGAGCAGTACTTC. This translates into CASSEFLYEQYF.

The chain has TRBV27 and TRBJ2-7, with TRBD1 as a possible D gene (6 bases). The CDR3 covers 16 residues. Trimming left V 2 bases short and J 4 bases short, with 18 bases between. The germline gives CDR1 MNHEY, CDR2 SMNVEV (reference sequence). For the CDR3, the DNA is TGTGCCAGCAGTTTAATAACAGGGTTATCCGTTTACGAGCAGTACTTC. Translated: CASSLITGLSVYEQYF.

The chain combines TRBV7-8 with TRBJ2-1; D remains ambiguous. This CDR3 is built from 17 residues. In germline, CDR1 is SGHVS, CDR2 FQNEAQ. V was clipped by 0 bases and J by 2 bases, with 14 bases between them. The CDR3 DNA sequence: TGTGCCAGCAGCTTAGCGTATAGACGGGTCACCTACAATGAGCAGTTCTTC. The encoded protein is CASSLAYRRVTYNEQFF.